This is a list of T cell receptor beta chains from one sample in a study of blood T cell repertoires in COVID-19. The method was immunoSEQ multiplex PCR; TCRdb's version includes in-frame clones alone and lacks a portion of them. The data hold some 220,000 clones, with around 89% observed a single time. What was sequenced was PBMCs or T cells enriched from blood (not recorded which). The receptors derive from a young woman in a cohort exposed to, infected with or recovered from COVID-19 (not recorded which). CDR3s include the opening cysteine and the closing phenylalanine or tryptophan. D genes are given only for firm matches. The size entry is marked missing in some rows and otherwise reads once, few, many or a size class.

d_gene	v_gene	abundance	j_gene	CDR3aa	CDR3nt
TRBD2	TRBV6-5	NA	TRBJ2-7	CASSSAGTSSYEQYF	TGTGCCAGCAGTTCCGCCGGGACTAGCTCCTACGAGCAGTACTTC
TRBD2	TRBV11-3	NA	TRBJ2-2	CASSFPGGPVGELFF	TGTGCCAGCAGCTTCCCGGGAGGGCCAGTCGGGGAGCTGTTTTTT
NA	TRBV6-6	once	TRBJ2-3	CASSYSGRTDTQYF	TGTGCCAGCAGTTACTCGGGCCGCACAGATACGCAGTATTTT
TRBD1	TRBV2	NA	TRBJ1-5	CASRSDRAGNQPQHF	TGTGCCAGCAGAAGCGACAGGGCGGGCAATCAGCCCCAGCATTTT
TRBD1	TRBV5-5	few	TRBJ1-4	CASSGTGEGEKLFF	TGTGCCAGCAGCGGGACAGGGGAGGGTGAAAAACTGTTTTTT
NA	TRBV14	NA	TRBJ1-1	CASSPGAGTAFF	TGTGCCAGCAGCCCGGGTGCGGGCACGGCTTTCTTT
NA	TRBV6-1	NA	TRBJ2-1	CASSETNLGLHNEQFF	TGTGCCAGCAGTGAGACAAACCTTGGGCTCCACAATGAGCAGTTCTTC
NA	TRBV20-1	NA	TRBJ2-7	CSASISYEQYF	TGCAGTGCTAGCATTTCCTACGAGCAGTACTTC
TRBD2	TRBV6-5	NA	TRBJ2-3	CASSYFASGDTQYF	TGTGCCAGCAGTTACTTTGCTAGCGGAGATACGCAGTATTTT
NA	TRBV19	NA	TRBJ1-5	CASKSGEVSNQPQHF	TGTGCCAGTAAGTCGGGGGAGGTTAGCAATCAGCCCCAGCATTTT
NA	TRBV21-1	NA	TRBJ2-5	CASSTQGGQETQYF	TGTGCCAGCAGTACCCAGGGGGGCCAAGAGACCCAGTACTTC
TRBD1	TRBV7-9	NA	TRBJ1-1	CASSPYRGRGTEAFF	TGTGCCAGCAGCCCGTACAGGGGAAGAGGCACTGAAGCTTTCTTT
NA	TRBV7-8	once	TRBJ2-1	CASSLQWSGVGLNEQFF	TGTGCCAGCAGCCTCCAATGGTCCGGGGTTGGCCTCAATGAGCAGTTCTTC
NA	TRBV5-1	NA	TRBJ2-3	CASSLVAPTDTQYF	TGCGCCAGCAGCTTAGTAGCGCCAACAGATACGCAGTATTTT
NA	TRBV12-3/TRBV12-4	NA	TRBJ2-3	CASSPRADTQYF	TGTGCCAGCAGTCCCCGCGCAGATACGCAGTATTTT
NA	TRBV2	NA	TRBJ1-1	CASSVQDRNTEAFF	TGTGCCAGCAGTGTCCAGGACAGGAACACTGAAGCTTTCTTT
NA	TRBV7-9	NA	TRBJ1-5	CASSLVSLAGDQPQHF	TGTGCCAGCAGCTTAGTGTCTCTGGCCGGGGATCAGCCCCAGCATTTT
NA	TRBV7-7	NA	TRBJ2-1	CASSPTLGAGSYNEQFF	TGTGCTAGCAGCCCAACCTTAGGGGCCGGCTCCTACAATGAGCAGTTCTTC
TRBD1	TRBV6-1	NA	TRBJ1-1	CASSEAHRGLVNTEAFF	TGTGCCAGCAGTGAAGCGCACAGGGGGTTGGTGAACACTGAAGCTTTCTTT
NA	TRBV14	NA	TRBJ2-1	CASSQDLVSRASSYNEQFF	TGTGCCAGCAGCCAAGATCTAGTTAGCAGGGCGAGCTCCTACAATGAGCAGTTCTTC
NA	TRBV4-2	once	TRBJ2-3	CASSQGGIAGTDTQYF	TGTGCCAGCAGCCAAGGTGGGATAGCGGGCACAGATACGCAGTATTTT
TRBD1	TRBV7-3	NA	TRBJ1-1	CASSTGQGTEAFF	TGTGCCAGCAGCACCGGACAGGGAACGGAAGCTTTCTTT
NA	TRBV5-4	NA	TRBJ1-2	CASSPGAGGYTF	TGTGCCAGCAGCCCAGGGGCAGGTGGCTACACCTTC
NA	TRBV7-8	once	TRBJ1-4	CASSLSRVGEKLFF	TGTGCCAGCAGCTTATCCAGGGTGGGGGAAAAACTGTTTTTT
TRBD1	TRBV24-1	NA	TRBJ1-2	CATSDPGQGGDGYTF	TGTGCCACCAGTGACCCAGGACAGGGAGGCGATGGCTACACCTTC
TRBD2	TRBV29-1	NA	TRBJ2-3	CSVGRTSGSTDTQYF	TGCAGCGTCGGTCGGACTAGCGGGAGCACGGATACGCAGTATTTT
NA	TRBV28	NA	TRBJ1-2	CASTGYYGYTF	TGTGCCAGCACAGGGTACTATGGCTACACCTTC
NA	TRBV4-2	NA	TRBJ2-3	CASSRRAEMATDTQYF	TGTGCCAGCAGCCGGAGGGCAGAAATGGCCACAGATACGCAGTATTTT
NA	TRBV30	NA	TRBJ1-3	CAWSENTSGNTIYF	TGTGCCTGGAGTGAAAACACGTCTGGAAACACCATATATTTT
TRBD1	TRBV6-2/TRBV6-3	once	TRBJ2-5	CASSPNRGGETQYF	TGTGCCAGCAGCCCCAACAGGGGCGGTGAGACCCAGTACTTC
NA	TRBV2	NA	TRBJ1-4	CASSEVQSGKLFF	TGTGCCAGCAGTGAAGTACAGTCAGGGAAACTGTTTTTT
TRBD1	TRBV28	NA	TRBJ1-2	CASSLDRGRIYGYTF	TGTGCCAGCAGTTTAGACAGGGGGCGCATCTATGGCTACACCTTC
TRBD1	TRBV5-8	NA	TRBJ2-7	CASSSPGQGSEQYF	TGTGCCAGCAGCTCTCCGGGACAGGGTTCGGAGCAGTACTTC
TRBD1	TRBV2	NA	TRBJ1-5	CASSEQGAGQPQHF	TGTGCCAGCAGTGAGCAGGGGGCTGGACAGCCCCAGCATTTT
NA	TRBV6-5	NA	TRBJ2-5	CASRRAVVETQYF	TGTGCCAGCAGGAGGGCGGTAGTAGAGACCCAGTACTTC